These 28 T cell receptor beta chains share one sample of origin, sequenced in a study of blood T cell repertoires in COVID-19. Clones were read by immunoSEQ multiplex PCR, and TCRdb kept only the in-frame ones, dropping some. The repertoire holds 150,000 to 200,000 clones, with 80% to 85% as singletons. The sample consisted of peripheral blood. The receptors here all came from a woman between 65 and 79 years old with COVID-19, enrolled during active disease.

The rearrangement uses TRBV6-4 and TRBJ1-1; a weak D match, TRBD1 (5 bases). The V and J ends lost 3 bases and 1 base respectively, with 6 bases between them. The CDR3 has 13 amino acids. Germline V lookup: CDR1 MRHNA, CDR2 SNTAGT. CDR3 loop: CASSEGQNTEAFF. In DNA, the CDR3 is TGTGCCAGCAGTGAAGGACAGAACACTGAAGCTTTCTTT.

The chain joins TRBV6-6 to TRBJ1-2; possibly TRBD1 for D (6 bases). V lost 2 bases to trimming and J lost 6 bases, with 13 bases between them. Looked up from germline, CDR1 is MNHNY and CDR2 is SVGAGI (reference sequence). CDR3 length: 14 residues. For the CDR3, the DNA is TGTGCCAGCAGTTACCAAGGGGGAGTTGATGGCTACACCTTC. Translated, it gives CASSYQGGVDGYTF.

This chain links TRBV7-6 with TRBJ2-2, with TRBD2 identical over 10 bases. Per the germline V gene, CDR1 is SGHVS and CDR2 is FNYEAQ. The CDR3 length is 17 residues. V lost 4 bases and J lost 7; bases outside the gene matches: 12. The CDR3 region is CASSYDSSGSRIGELFF. As DNA, the CDR3 is TGTGCCAGCAGCTACGATTCTAGCGGGAGTCGGATCGGGGAGCTGTTTTTT.

This clone appeared once. This chain connects TRBV11-3 to TRBJ2-1, with TRBD1 as a possible D gene (5 bases). Trimming took off 2 bases at V and 6 bases at J, with 11 bases between the two ends. Germline values: CDR1 SGHNT, CDR2 YENEEA. The CDR3 sequence is 14 residues long. The CDR3 spells CASSLPGYGNEQFF. The DNA for the CDR3 is TGTGCCAGCAGCTTACCAGGGTACGGCAATGAGCAGTTCTTC. Using reference TRBV11-3 and TRBJ2-1 for the parts outside the CDR3, the full variable domain is EAGVVQSPRYKIIEKKQPVAFWCNPISGHNTLYWYLQNLGQGPELLIRYENEEAVDDSQLPKDRFSAERLKGVDSTLKIQPAELGDSAVYLCASSLPGYGNEQFFGPGTRLTVL.

The rearrangement joins TRBV5-1 to TRBJ2-3; D is ambiguous. V shed 0 bases and J shed 2 bases, with 7 bases lying between them. The CDR3 sequence is 14 residues long. Germline V gene data show CDR1 as SGHRS and CDR2 as YFSETQ. CDR3 DNA sequence: TGCGCCAGCAGCTTGGAACAGCTCACAGATACGCAGTATTTT. Its protein product is CASSLEQLTDTQYF.

V gene TRBV6-2 or TRBV6-3 combines with J gene TRBJ1-2, with 7 bases matching TRBD1. The germline V gene has CDR1 MNHEY and CDR2 SVGEGT. V dropped 3 bases and J dropped 6; count of bases not matched to a gene: 1. The CDR3 covers 12 residues. CDR3 sequence reads: CASSYTGDGYTF. CDR3 bases: TGTGCCAGCAGTTATACAGGGGATGGCTACACCTTC.

The genes are TRBV25-1 and TRBJ1-4, with 7 bases lining up with TRBD1. The V and J ends lost 4 bases and 0 bases, in that order; junction bases with no gene match: 5. This CDR3 is 16 amino acids long. Germline CDR1 reads MGHDK; CDR2 reads SYGVNS. For the CDR3, the DNA is TGTGCCAGCAGTGGGACAGGCGCAGCAACTAATGAAAAACTGTTTTTT. Protein sequence: CASSGTGAATNEKLFF.

The CDR3 reads CASRFGTGALYEQYF. The CDR3 DNA reads as TGTGCCAGCAGGTTCGGGACAGGGGCCCTCTACGAGCAGTACTTC. This chain joins TRBV11-2 and TRBJ2-7, with TRBD1 matching 10 bases. The CDR3 has 15 amino acids. Germline values: CDR1 SGHAT, CDR2 FQNNGV. The V and J ends lost 6 bases and 3 bases, in that order; junction bases with no gene match: 8.

The chain recombines TRBV5-2 with TRBJ1-2. TRBV5-2 is designated a pseudogene. CDR3 length equals 17 residues. The CDR3 nucleotides read TGTGCCAGCAAAACTTGTGGAGAGTACGAAAGACCTATTGTCTACACCTTC. Its protein product is CASKTCGEYERPIVYTF.

The genes are TRBV28 and TRBJ1-1; D possibly corresponds to TRBD1 (5 bases). CDR3 length equals 13 residues. CDR1 is MDHEN and CDR2 is SYDVKM in the germline V gene. V was trimmed by 5 bases and J by 5 bases, leaving 12 bases between them. The CDR3 is CASSPPRGTEAFF. CDR3 DNA: TGTGCCAGCAGTCCCCCCCGGGGGACTGAAGCTTTCTTT. Complete variable domain (other parts from reference TRBV28 and TRBJ1-1): DVKVTQSSRYLVKRTGEKVFLECVQDMDHENMFWYRQDPGLGLRLIYFSYDVKMKEKGDIPEGYSVSREKKERFSLILESASTNQTSMYLCASSPPRGTEAFFGQGTRLTVV.

Comment on this clone: The same CDR3 is also encoded by other DNA sequences in this sample. The V gene is TRBV6-6, the J gene TRBJ2-3; no clear D. Trimming stripped 6 bases from V and 0 bases from J, with 4 bases between. The V gene's germline CDR1 is MNHNY and CDR2 SVGAGI (reference sequence). The CDR3 consists of 12 residues. CDR3 protein: CASSGSTDTQYF. The CDR3 nucleotides are TGTGCCAGCAGCGGGAGCACAGATACGCAGTATTTT.

V and J are TRBV11-3 and TRBJ2-3, with D tentatively TRBD1 (5 bases). The V gene's germline CDR1 is SGHNT and CDR2 YENEEA. This CDR3 is built from 14 residues. V was clipped by 3 bases and J by 3 bases, with 10 bases between them. This CDR3 is CASSFQGMTDTQYF. The CDR3 nucleotides read TGTGCCAGCAGCTTCCAGGGTATGACAGATACGCAGTATTTT. The full variable domain, rest sourced from reference TRBV11-3 and TRBJ2-3, is EAGVVQSPRYKIIEKKQPVAFWCNPISGHNTLYWYLQNLGQGPELLIRYENEEAVDDSQLPKDRFSAERLKGVDSTLKIQPAELGDSAVYLCASSFQGMTDTQYFGPGTRLTVL.

V and J are TRBV9 and TRBJ2-3, with a possible D match to TRBD2 (6 bases). The V gene lost 4 bases and the J gene lost 4 bases, with 13 bases spanning the gap. CDR3 length equals 14 residues. The germline V gene has CDR1 SGDLS and CDR2 YYNGEE. The DNA for the CDR3 is TGTGCCAGCAGCTTCACGGGAGTCCCAGATACGCAGTATTTT. This encodes CASSFTGVPDTQYF. The full variable domain, in which reference TRBV9 and TRBJ2-3 provide the parts outside the CDR3, is DSGVTQTPKHLITATGQRVTLRCSPRSGDLSVYWYQQSLDQGLQFLIQYYNGEERAKGNILERFSAQQFPDLHSELNLSSLELGDSALYFCASSFTGVPDTQYFGPGTRLTVL.

The chain has TRBV9 and TRBJ1-1, with 8 bases aligning to TRBD1. The CDR3 consists of 14 residues. CDR1 is SGDLS and CDR2 is YYNGEE in the germline V gene. V was clipped by 4 bases and J by 7 bases; unmatched bases: 9. Here the CDR3 reads CASSPIDRGGEAFF. The DNA for the CDR3 is TGTGCCAGCAGCCCTATCGACAGGGGAGGTGAAGCTTTCTTT.

This chain links TRBV18 with TRBJ1-5; 8 bases align to TRBD1. V shed 2 bases, J shed 7 bases, and the junction held 7 bases outside the gene matches. CDR1 KGHSH and CDR2 LQKENI come from the germline V gene. The CDR3 has 15 amino acids. CDR3 amino acids: CASSPGTGGWQPQHF. The CDR3 coding sequence is TGTGCCAGCTCACCAGGGACAGGAGGTTGGCAGCCCCAGCATTTT.

The chain recombines TRBV6-5 with TRBJ2-3; TRBD1 matches 8 bases. The length of the CDR3 is 14 residues. Trimming took 4 bases from V and 5 from J; bases not matched to a gene: 5. Germline V gene data show CDR1 as MNHEY and CDR2 as SVGAGI. CDR3 amino acids: CASSSDRGEDTQYF. The CDR3 DNA is TGTGCCAGCAGTTCCGACAGGGGTGAAGATACGCAGTATTTT.

The genes are TRBV6-5 and TRBJ2-5; the D is unclear. Deletions cut 6 bases from V and 4 bases from J, with 15 bases between. The CDR3 consists of 14 residues. Germline CDR1 is MNHEY and CDR2 is SVGAGI. CDR3: CASSKSGIVETQYF. For the CDR3, the DNA is TGTGCCAGCAGCAAGTCCGGTATAGTAGAGACCCAGTACTTC.

The CDR3 is CASSLGRGYTF. CDR3 in DNA: TGTGCCAGCAGTTTAGGGCGGGGCTACACCTTC. This chain uses TRBV12-3 or TRBV12-4 with TRBJ1-2; D is uncertain. The CDR3 has 11 residues. V was cut by 1 base and J by 8 bases, with 5 bases left in between.

The chain combines TRBV4-1 with TRBJ2-2; TRBD2 aligns across 7 bases. The CDR3 runs to 16 residues. The germline V gene encodes CDR1 MGHRA and CDR2 YSYEKL. J lost 1 base, V lost 3 bases, and 5 bases had no gene match. As DNA, the CDR3 is TGCGCCAGCAGCCACAGAGTAGCGGGGAACACCGGGGAGCTGTTTTTT. Its protein product is CASSHRVAGNTGELFF.

The V and J genes are TRBV19 and TRBJ2-2; 12 nucleotides line up with TRBD1. The CDR3 consists of 15 residues. Per the germline V gene, CDR1 is LNHDA and CDR2 is SQIVND (reference sequence). Trimming removed 9 bases from V and 5 bases from J; junction bases left unmatched: 7. The CDR3 loop reads CASGTGGAMTGELFF. The CDR3 nucleotides read TGTGCCAGCGGGACAGGGGGCGCGATGACCGGGGAGCTGTTTTTT.

This clone was counted once. The rearrangement links TRBV19 to TRBJ1-5, with D unresolved. The V gene lost 7 bases and the J gene lost 3 bases, with 22 bases spanning the gap. Germline V gives CDR1 LNHDA, CDR2 SQIVND (reference sequence). CDR3 length: 17 residues. CDR3 loop: CASIPTGGRAPNQPQHF. The CDR3 nucleotides are TGTGCCAGTATCCCCACGGGAGGAAGGGCGCCCAATCAGCCCCAGCATTTT.

The gene calls are TRBV5-6 and TRBJ2-5, with D perhaps TRBD1 (5 bases). Per germline, CDR1 SGHDT and CDR2 YYEEEE. The CDR3 sequence is 14 residues long. V was pared by 2 bases and J by 4 bases, with 12 bases between. CDR3 in DNA: TGTGCCAGCAGCTTATATACAGGTGTAGAGACCCAGTACTTC. Translated: CASSLYTGVETQYF.

This clone was found a few times. The rearrangement links TRBV18 to TRBJ1-1, with 12 bases that match TRBD1. The J segment lost 10 bases and the V segment lost 6 bases, leaving 3 bases of the junction unmatched. CDR3 length: 12 residues. The germline CDR1 and CDR2 sequences are KGHSH and LQKENI. CDR3: CASSPGQGAAFF. The CDR3 nucleotides read TGTGCCAGCTCCCCGGGACAGGGGGCAGCTTTCTTT.

This clone was detected only a few times. This sequence joins TRBV10-3 and TRBJ1-1, with 7 bases aligning to TRBD1. V dropped 0 bases and J dropped 1; count of bases not matched to a gene: 5. The CDR3 totals 16 residues. Germline CDR1 and CDR2: ENHRY and SYGVKD. The CDR3 sequence is CAISESLQGTNTEAFF. CDR3 bases: TGTGCCATCAGTGAGTCTTTACAGGGGACGAACACTGAAGCTTTCTTT.

The chain links TRBV19 to TRBJ2-2; 8 bases agree with TRBD1. V gave up 6 bases and J gave up 5 bases; unmatched junction bases: 14. Germline-derived CDR1 and CDR2 are LNHDA and SQIVND (reference sequence). The CDR3 totals 17 residues. The CDR3 coding sequence is TGTGCCAGTAGCAATATGAGAGGACAGGGCTCGACCGGGGAGCTGTTTTTT. Its translation is CASSNMRGQGSTGELFF.

This clone has a single count. V is TRBV5-1 and J is TRBJ2-5; possible D gene TRBD2, 5 bases. In germline, CDR1 is SGHRS, CDR2 YFSETQ. This CDR3 has 16 amino acids. V lost 0 bases, J lost 0 bases, and 12 bases lay in between. The CDR3 is CASSLGPRRNQETQYF. In DNA, the CDR3 is TGCGCCAGCAGCTTGGGTCCTAGGAGGAACCAAGAGACCCAGTACTTC.

This clone has more than one count but fewer than ten. The genes are TRBV19 and TRBJ2-5, with D tentatively TRBD1 (5 bases). V gave up 5 bases and J gave up 5 bases, with 15 bases separating them. CDR3 length equals 14 residues. Germline CDR1 LNHDA, CDR2 SQIVND (reference sequence). The CDR3, as DNA: TGTGCCAGTAGTCAGAGCAACTCAGGGGAGACCCAGTACTTC. Its protein is CASSQSNSGETQYF.

The V gene is TRBV6-1, the J gene TRBJ1-1, with D possibly being TRBD1 (5 bases). V was trimmed by 7 bases and J by 1 base, leaving 13 bases between them. The CDR3 has 14 amino acids. The germline V gene has CDR1 MNHNS and CDR2 SASEGT. The CDR3 DNA reads as TGTGCCAGCACTAAGGAAACAGGGAACACTGAAGCTTTCTTT. Translated, it gives CASTKETGNTEAFF.